This entry concerns a single TCR beta chain. Method: immunoSEQ multiplex PCR; TCRdb's copy keeps in-frame clones and lacks some. The table has some 270,000 clones, just under 90% seen once. This sample stems from a study of blood T cell repertoires in COVID-19. Study details: Sites across the United States, Italy and Spain contributed samples from acute and convalescent COVID-19.

The germline gives CDR1 MDHEN, CDR2 SYDVKM. With 5 bases removed from V and 0 bases from J, the gap between germline ends came to 10 bases. The CDR3 is 14 residues long. The origin of this receptor is a young woman with acute COVID-19. Sequencing was performed on PBMCs or T cells enriched from blood (not recorded which). This rearrangement joins TRBV28 to TRBJ2-5; the D is unclear. In nucleotides, the CDR3 is TGTGCCAGCAGTGCACAGCTTTACCAAGAGACCCAGTACTTC. It encodes CASSAQLYQETQYF.